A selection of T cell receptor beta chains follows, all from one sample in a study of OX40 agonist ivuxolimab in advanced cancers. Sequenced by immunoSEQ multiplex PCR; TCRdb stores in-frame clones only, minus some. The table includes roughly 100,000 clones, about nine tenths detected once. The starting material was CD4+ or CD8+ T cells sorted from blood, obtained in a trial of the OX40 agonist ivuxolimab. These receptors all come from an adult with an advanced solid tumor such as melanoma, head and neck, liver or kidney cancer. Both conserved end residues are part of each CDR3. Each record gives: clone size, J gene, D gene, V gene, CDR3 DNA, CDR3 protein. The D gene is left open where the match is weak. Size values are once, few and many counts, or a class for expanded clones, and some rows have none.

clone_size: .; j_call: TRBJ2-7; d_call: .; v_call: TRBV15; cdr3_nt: TGTGCCACCAGCAGAGATTTCTCCGGGGGGCAGTACTTC; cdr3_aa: CATSRDFSGGQYF
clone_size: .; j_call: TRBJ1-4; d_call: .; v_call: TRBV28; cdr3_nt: TGTGCCAGCAGTTCGACCCCTTATCCGCCAAATGAAAAACTGTTTTTT; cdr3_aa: CASSSTPYPPNEKLFF
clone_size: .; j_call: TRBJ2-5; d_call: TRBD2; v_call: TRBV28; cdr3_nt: TGTGCCAGCAGTTTTAGGGCTAGCGGGGGGGCCGAAGAGACCCAGTACTTC; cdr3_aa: CASSFRASGGAEETQYF
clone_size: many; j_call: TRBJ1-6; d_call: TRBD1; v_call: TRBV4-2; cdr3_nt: TGTGCCAGCAGCCAAGGGACAGGGGGCTATTCACCCCTCCACTTT; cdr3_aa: CASSQGTGGYSPLHF
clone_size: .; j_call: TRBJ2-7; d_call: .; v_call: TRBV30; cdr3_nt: TGTGCCCGCGGTGGGGGCTCCTACGAGCAGTACTTC; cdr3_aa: CARGGGSYEQYF
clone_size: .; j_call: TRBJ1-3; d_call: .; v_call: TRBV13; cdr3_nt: TGTGCCAGCAGCACGATCTTCGACAGTTCTGGAAACACCATATATTTT; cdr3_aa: CASSTIFDSSGNTIYF
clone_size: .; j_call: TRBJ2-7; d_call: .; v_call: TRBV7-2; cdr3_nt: TGTGCCAGCAGCTTAGTTTCCGTCAGCTTGACCTCCTACGAGCAGTACTTC; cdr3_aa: CASSLVSVSLTSYEQYF
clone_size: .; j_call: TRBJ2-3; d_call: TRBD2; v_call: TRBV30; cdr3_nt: TGTGCCTGGACTAGCGGGGGAATGGCAGATACGCAGTATTTT; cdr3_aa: CAWTSGGMADTQYF
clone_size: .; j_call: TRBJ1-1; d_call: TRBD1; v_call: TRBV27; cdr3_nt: TGTGCCAGCAGTTTCCGACAGGGCCGCACTGAAGCTTTCTTT; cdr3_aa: CASSFRQGRTEAFF
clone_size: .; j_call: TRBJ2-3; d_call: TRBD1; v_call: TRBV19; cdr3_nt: TGTGCCAGTAGTATGGGGACAGGGGGCAATACGCAGTATTTT; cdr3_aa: CASSMGTGGNTQYF
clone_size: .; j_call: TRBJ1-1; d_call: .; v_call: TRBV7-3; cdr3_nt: TGTGCCAGCAGCGAAATGATGGACACTGAAGCTTTCTTT; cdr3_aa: CASSEMMDTEAFF
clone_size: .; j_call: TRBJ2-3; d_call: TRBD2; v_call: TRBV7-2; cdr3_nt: TGTGCCAGCAGCAACCGACTAGCGGGGAGCACAGATACGCAGTATTTT; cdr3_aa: CASSNRLAGSTDTQYF
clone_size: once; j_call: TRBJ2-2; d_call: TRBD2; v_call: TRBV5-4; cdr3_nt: TGTGCCAGCAGCGCAGCAGGACTAGCGATCGGTACCGGGGAGCTGTTTTTT; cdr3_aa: CASSAAGLAIGTGELFF
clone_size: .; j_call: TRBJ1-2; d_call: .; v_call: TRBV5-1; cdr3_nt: TGCGCCAGCAGCTTGTGGCAGGGTAACTATGGCTACACCTTC; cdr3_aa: CASSLWQGNYGYTF
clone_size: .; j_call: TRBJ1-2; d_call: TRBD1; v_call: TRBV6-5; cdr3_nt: TGTGCCAGCAGATACCGGACAGGCCTTAACTATGGCTACACCTTC; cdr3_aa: CASRYRTGLNYGYTF
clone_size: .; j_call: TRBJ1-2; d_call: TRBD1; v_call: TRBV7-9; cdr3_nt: TGTGCCAGCAGCTTAGAACAGGGGGCGTACACCTTC; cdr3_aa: CASSLEQGAYTF
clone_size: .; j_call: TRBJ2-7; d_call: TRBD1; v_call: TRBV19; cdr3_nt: TGTGCCAGTAGCAGACAGGGGGAAGCCCACGAGCAGTACTTC; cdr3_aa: CASSRQGEAHEQYF
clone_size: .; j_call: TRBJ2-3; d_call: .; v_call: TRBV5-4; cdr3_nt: TGTGCCAGCAGCTTGGTTGCAGGGCCAGATACGCAGTATTTT; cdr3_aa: CASSLVAGPDTQYF
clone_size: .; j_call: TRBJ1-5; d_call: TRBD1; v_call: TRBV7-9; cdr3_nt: TGTGCCAGCACCTTGGCCCCAGGGGGCAGGGAGCAGCCCCAGCATTTT; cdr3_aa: CASTLAPGGREQPQHF
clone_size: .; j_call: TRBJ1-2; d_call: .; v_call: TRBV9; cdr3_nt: TGTGCCAGCAGCGTAGACTTTGGGCCACCCTACACCTTC; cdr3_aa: CASSVDFGPPYTF
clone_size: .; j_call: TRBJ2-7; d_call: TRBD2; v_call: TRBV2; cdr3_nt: TGTGCCAGCACCCGAGGACTAGCGGGTGCCTACGAGCAGTACTTC; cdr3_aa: CASTRGLAGAYEQYF
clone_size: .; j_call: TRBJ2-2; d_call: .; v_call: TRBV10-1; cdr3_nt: TGCGCCAGCAGGACGGACAGGAACACCGGGGAGCTGTTTTTT; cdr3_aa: CASRTDRNTGELFF
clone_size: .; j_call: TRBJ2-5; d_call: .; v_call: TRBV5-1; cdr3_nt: TGCGCCAGCAGCTTGGGACGGCGAGACCGAAAAGAGACCCAGTACTTC; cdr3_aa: CASSLGRRDRKETQYF
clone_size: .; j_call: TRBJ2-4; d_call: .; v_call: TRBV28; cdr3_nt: TGTGCCAGCAGTATCGGGGACGGTAGCAAAAACATTCAGTACTTC; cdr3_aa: CASSIGDGSKNIQYF
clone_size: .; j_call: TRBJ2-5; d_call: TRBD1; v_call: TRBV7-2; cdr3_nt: TGTGCCAGCAGCCAGGGGCAGGGGGATAGAGAGACCCAGTACTTC; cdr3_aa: CASSQGQGDRETQYF
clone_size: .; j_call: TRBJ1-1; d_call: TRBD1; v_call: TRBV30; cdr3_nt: TGTGCCTGGGACACCTACAGGGGCACTGAAGCTTTCTTT; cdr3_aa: CAWDTYRGTEAFF
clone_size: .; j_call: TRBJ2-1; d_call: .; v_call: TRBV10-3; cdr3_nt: TGTGCCATCAGTTCGGACAACAATGAGCAGTTCTTC; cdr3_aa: CAISSDNNEQFF
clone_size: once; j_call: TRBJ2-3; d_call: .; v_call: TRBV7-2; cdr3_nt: TGTGCCAGCAGTTTTTACGGGACTAGCACAGATACGCAGTATTTT; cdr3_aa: CASSFYGTSTDTQYF
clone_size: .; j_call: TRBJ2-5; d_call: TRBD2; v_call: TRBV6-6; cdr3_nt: TGTGCCAGCAGTGGGAGCGGGGGAGGTCAAGAGACCCAGTACTTC; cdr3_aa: CASSGSGGGQETQYF
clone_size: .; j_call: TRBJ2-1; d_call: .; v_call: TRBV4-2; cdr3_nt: TGTGCCAGCAGCGTACAGACAGTGGAACTAAATGAGCAGTTCTTC; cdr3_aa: CASSVQTVELNEQFF
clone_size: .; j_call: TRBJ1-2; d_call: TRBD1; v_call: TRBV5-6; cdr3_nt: TGTGCCAGCAGCGAACCGGGACAGGGTCCCTATGGCTACACCTTC; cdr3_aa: CASSEPGQGPYGYTF
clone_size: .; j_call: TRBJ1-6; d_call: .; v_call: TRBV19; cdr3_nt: TGTGCCAGTAGTATGGCAGGGAGAAATTCACCCCTCCACTTT; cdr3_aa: CASSMAGRNSPLHF
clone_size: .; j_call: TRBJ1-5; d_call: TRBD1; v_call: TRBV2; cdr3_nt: TGTGCCAGCAGGGGGACAGGGGGCACTCAGCCCCAGCATTTT; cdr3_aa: CASRGTGGTQPQHF
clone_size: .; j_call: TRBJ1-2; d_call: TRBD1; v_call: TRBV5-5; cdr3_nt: TGTGCCAGCACCCGCGAGGGGGCAGTTCCTTCTATCTATGGCTACACCTTC; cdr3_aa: CASTREGAVPSIYGYTF
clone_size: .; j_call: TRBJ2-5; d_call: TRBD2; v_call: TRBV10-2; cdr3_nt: TGCGCCAGCAGTGAGACAGCGGGGCGGGGGACCCAGTACTTC; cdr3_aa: CASSETAGRGTQYF
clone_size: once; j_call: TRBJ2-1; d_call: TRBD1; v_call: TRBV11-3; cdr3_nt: TGTGCCAGCAGCTTGGGACAGATCCCATACAATGAGCAGTTCTTC; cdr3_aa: CASSLGQIPYNEQFF
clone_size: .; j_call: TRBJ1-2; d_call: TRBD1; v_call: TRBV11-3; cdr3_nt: TGTGCCAGCAGCTTACCAGGGGGTTATGGCTACACCTTC; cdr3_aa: CASSLPGGYGYTF
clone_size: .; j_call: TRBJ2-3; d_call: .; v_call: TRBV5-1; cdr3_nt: TGCGCCAGCAGCCTAGGGTTAGGGGAGATGACAGATACGCAGTATTTT; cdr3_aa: CASSLGLGEMTDTQYF
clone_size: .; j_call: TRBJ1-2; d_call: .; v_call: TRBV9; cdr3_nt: TGTGCCAGCGAGAGGGGGGGTGGCTATGGCTACACCTTC; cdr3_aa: CASERGGGYGYTF
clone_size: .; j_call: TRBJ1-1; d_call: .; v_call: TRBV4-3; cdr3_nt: TGCGCCAGCAGCCAAGATCGGGTGACTTTCACTGAAGCTTTCTTT; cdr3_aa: CASSQDRVTFTEAFF
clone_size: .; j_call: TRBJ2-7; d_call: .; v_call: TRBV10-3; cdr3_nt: TGTGCCATCAATACTGGGGGCAACTACGAGCAGTACTTC; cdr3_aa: CAINTGGNYEQYF